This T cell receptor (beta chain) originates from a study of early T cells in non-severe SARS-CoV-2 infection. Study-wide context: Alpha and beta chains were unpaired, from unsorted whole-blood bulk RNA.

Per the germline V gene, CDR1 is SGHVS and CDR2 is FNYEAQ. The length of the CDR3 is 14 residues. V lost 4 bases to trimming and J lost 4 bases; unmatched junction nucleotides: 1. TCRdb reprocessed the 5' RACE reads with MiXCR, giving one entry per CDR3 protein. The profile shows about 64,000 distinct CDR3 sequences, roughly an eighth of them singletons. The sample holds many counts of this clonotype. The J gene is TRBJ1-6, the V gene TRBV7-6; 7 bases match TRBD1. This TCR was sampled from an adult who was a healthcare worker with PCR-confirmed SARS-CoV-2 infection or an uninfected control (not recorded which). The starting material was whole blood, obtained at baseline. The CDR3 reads CASSWDRYNSPLHF. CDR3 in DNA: TGTGCCAGCAGCTGGGACAGATATAATTCACCCCTCCACTTT. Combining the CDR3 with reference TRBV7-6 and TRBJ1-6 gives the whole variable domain GAGVSQSPRYKVTKRGQDVALRCDPISGHVSLYWYRQALGQGPEFLTYFNYEAQQDKSGLPNDRFSAERPEGSISTLTIQRTEQRDSAMYRCASSWDRYNSPLHFGNGTRLTVT.